This T cell receptor beta chain was identified during a study of blood T cell repertoires in COVID-19. Overall study context: Samples of COVID-19 (acute and convalescent) were obtained from the United States, Italy and Spain. The cDNA or gDNA used as material had been derived from T cells, B-cell-depleted T cells, or PBMCs.

Seattle-derived patients entered the study during active infection and were followed longitudinally. After removal of 5 bases from V and 0 bases from J, the junction contained 3 bases not matched to a gene. Germline V gene lookup returns CDR1 SNHLY and CDR2 FYNNEI. The CDR3 covers 14 residues. How the authors handled the data: Researchers report that nucleated cell counts were estimated from reference gene primer amplification. Method: immunoSEQ multiplex PCR; TCRdb's copy keeps in-frame clones and lacks some. V and J calls and clone size are copied from that table; D and trimming were computed from the DNA. The sample has about 170,000 clones, roughly 86% seen once; the top ten hold over 2%.

V gene TRBV2 combines with J gene TRBJ2-7; 8 bases map to TRBD2. This receptor was taken from an elderly woman with COVID-19, enrolled during active disease. The sequencing input was peripheral blood. The CDR3: CASSRGGSSYEQYF. The CDR3, as DNA: TGTGCCAGCAGTCGGGGGGGAAGCTCCTACGAGCAGTACTTC.